This T cell receptor beta chain was identified during a study of response to subunit inactivated influenza vaccine. Trimming took 3 bases from V and 4 from J, leaving 11 bases between them. There are 13 residues in the CDR3. The germline V gene encodes CDR1 SGDLS and CDR2 YYNGEE. As to this clonotype: No antigen is known for it.

Study results and caveats: Few additional T cells are recruited per seasonal influenza vaccination, authors suggested.

Each CDR3 protein is one row after TCRdb ran MiXCR on the RT-PCR reads. The table has about 520,000 distinct CDR3 sequences, about 7.2% seen once. J is TRBJ2-7 and V is TRBV9; the D gene is possibly TRBD1 (6 bases). This sequence was found in a man aged 50 to 69 who received an inactivated influenza vaccine. The sample consisted of PBMCs from blood, taken about 24 months after vaccination. CDR3 DNA: TGTGCCAGCAGCGCCAACCAGGGGTACGAGCAGTACTTC. This encodes CASSANQGYEQYF.